Listed below are T cell receptor beta chains from one sample, sequenced in a study of blood T cell repertoires in COVID-19. Repertoires were generated with immunoSEQ multiplex PCR, while TCRdb's copy carries only in-frame clones and drops some. The table lists 60,000 or so clones, 65% to 85% of them singletons. The sequenced sample was peripheral blood. Receptors originate from a man aged 25-45 years with COVID-19, enrolled during active disease. The CDR3 runs from the conserved cysteine through the conserved F or W. D genes are given only for firm matches. The size of a clone is reported for some rows only, either as once, few or many, or as a class for expanded clones.

TRBV6-5,.,TRBJ2-7,once,TGTGCCACCTTCAAGACCCCGGCGGAAGAGCAGTACTTC,CATFKTPAEEQYF
TRBV7-9,TRBD1,TRBJ2-7,.,TGTGCCAGCAGCCGGGGACAGGCTAGCTACGAGCAGTACTTC,CASSRGQASYEQYF
TRBV30,.,TRBJ1-5,once,TGTGCCTGGAGGGTCTCAGGGCGCGTTTCATCAGCCCCCCAGCATTTT,CAWRVSGRVSSAPQHF
TRBV11-1,TRBD1,TRBJ2-7,.,TGTGCCAGCAGTGGACAGGGTGGCTACGAGCAGTACTTC,CASSGQGGYEQYF
TRBV28,.,TRBJ1-1,.,TGTGCCAGCAGTTTACCCCGGGGGGGCTCTAACACTGAAGCTTTCTTT,CASSLPRGGSNTEAFF
TRBV24-1,TRBD2,TRBJ2-3,.,TGTGCCACCAGTGATAATTTGGTAGCGGGAGGTAATACGCAGTATTTT,CATSDNLVAGGNTQYF
TRBV10-3,TRBD1,TRBJ1-6,.,TGTGCCATCAGTGAAGAAGAGGGGGCGCTTTCACCCCTCCACTTT,CAISEEEGALSPLHF
TRBV7-2,TRBD1,TRBJ1-4,.,TGTGCCAGCAGCTTACGGGGACAGGGTGGTGAAAAACTGTTTTTT,CASSLRGQGGEKLFF
TRBV15,TRBD1,TRBJ2-5,.,TGTGCCACCAGCAGGACCGCCGGACAGGGAGAAGTGACCCAGTACTTC,CATSRTAGQGEVTQYF
TRBV5-4,.,TRBJ1-6,.,TGTGCCAGCAGCTTGGGGGGAGGCTCCTATAATTCACCCCTCCACTTT,CASSLGGGSYNSPLHF
TRBV25-1,TRBD2,TRBJ2-5,.,TGTGCCAGCAGTGAACTAGCGGGATTTGGGACCCAGTACTTC,CASSELAGFGTQYF
TRBV11-2,TRBD2,TRBJ2-3,.,TGTGCCAGCAGCTTAGATTACGGGAGGGATACGCAGTATTTT,CASSLDYGRDTQYF
TRBV7-8,.,TRBJ2-2,.,TGTGCCAGCAGCGCCAGGGAGGCCGGGGAGCTGTTTTTT,CASSAREAGELFF
TRBV20-1,TRBD2,TRBJ2-1,.,TGCAGTGCTAGTGGGCTAGCGGGAGGATATGAGCAGTTCTTC,CSASGLAGGYEQFF
TRBV6-5,.,TRBJ2-2,.,TGTGCCAGCAGGATTCAGGGGGGCGGGGAGCTGTTTTTT,CASRIQGGGELFF
TRBV11-3,.,TRBJ1-4,.,TGTGCCAGCAGCTTAACTGCCGAAGAAAAACTGTTTTTT,CASSLTAEEKLFF
TRBV28,.,TRBJ1-2,.,TGTGCCAGCAGTTTTCGAGGGGGACACTATGGCTACACCTTC,CASSFRGGHYGYTF
TRBV7-2,TRBD2,TRBJ2-1,.,TGTGCCAGCAGTAGGACTAGCGGGAGTGATGAGCAGTTCTTC,CASSRTSGSDEQFF
TRBV7-9,TRBD1,TRBJ2-1,.,TGTGCCAGCAGCTTGATCGCGGGACAGGGGGGTCACAATGAGCAGTTCTTC,CASSLIAGQGGHNEQFF
TRBV7-2,TRBD2,TRBJ2-5,.,TGTGCCAGCCGGGGCGGGAGCGGGGAGACCCAGTACTTC,CASRGGSGETQYF
TRBV18,.,TRBJ1-5,few,TGTGCCAGCTCACCACCGGCCCCCGAACCCCAGCATTTT,CASSPPAPEPQHF
TRBV24-1,.,TRBJ2-5,.,TGTGCCACCAGTGATTCGAGTAGCGGTGGTCGGGAGACCCAGTACTTC,CATSDSSSGGRETQYF
TRBV10-1,TRBD1,TRBJ2-2,.,TGCGCCAGCAGTAAGACAGGGGGCACCGGGGAGCTGTTTTTT,CASSKTGGTGELFF
TRBV12-3/TRBV12-4,TRBD1,TRBJ1-1,.,TGTGCCAGCAGAATACAGGGGTGGACTGAAGCTTTCTTT,CASRIQGWTEAFF
TRBV27,TRBD2,TRBJ2-1,.,TGTGCCAGCAGTGGACTTAGCGGGAGTACAGCTGAGCAGTTCTTC,CASSGLSGSTAEQFF
TRBV3-1/TRBV3-2,.,TRBJ1-6,few,TGTGCCAGCAGCCAAGACGGGCGGGGTTCACCCCTCCACTTT,CASSQDGRGSPLHF
TRBV28,.,TRBJ1-5,.,TGTGCCAGCAGTTTTGTTGCAGGGGCTCGTCAGCCCCAGCATTTT,CASSFVAGARQPQHF
TRBV4-1,TRBD2,TRBJ2-1,.,TGCGCCAGCAGGGCTAGCGGGAGGGACAATGAGCAGTTCTTC,CASRASGRDNEQFF
TRBV6-4,TRBD1,TRBJ1-5,.,TGTGCCAGCAGTGACCAACAGGGGTCCCAGCCCCAGCATTTT,CASSDQQGSQPQHF
TRBV6-2/TRBV6-3,.,TRBJ1-1,.,TGTGCCAGCAGTGCCTACAGGCCGCGGGGGACTGAAGCTTTCTTT,CASSAYRPRGTEAFF
TRBV11-2,.,TRBJ2-7,.,TGTGCCAGCAGCACCCTTCCTCCGGGCCCCGGGACTTCACACTACGAGCAGTACTTC,CASSTLPPGPGTSHYEQYF
TRBV30,.,TRBJ1-6,.,TGTGCCTGGAGCGGCCCTGCAGGGGTAAATTCACCCCTCCACTTT,CAWSGPAGVNSPLHF
TRBV2,.,TRBJ2-2,.,TGTGCCAGCCGTAAACTCCCGCCCGGAGCGGTCGCGAACACCGGGGAGCTGTTTTTT,CASRKLPPGAVANTGELFF
TRBV4-2,TRBD1,TRBJ1-2,.,TGTGCCAGCAGCCAATTGGGACAGAGAGTCTATGGCTACACCTTC,CASSQLGQRVYGYTF
TRBV11-2,.,TRBJ2-1,.,TGTGCCAGCAGCTTAGGAGACACAACCCACAATGAGCAGTTCTTC,CASSLGDTTHNEQFF
TRBV7-5,.,TRBJ2-7,.,TGTGCCAGAAGCGCCCACTTCGGGACATTGACCGGGGAGCAGTACTTC,CARSAHFGTLTGEQYF
TRBV9,.,TRBJ1-4,.,TGTGCCAGCAGTGCAGGGAGGGACCCTAATGAAAAACTGTTTTTT,CASSAGRDPNEKLFF
TRBV2,TRBD1,TRBJ1-5,.,TGTGCCAGCAGAGGTACTCCAGGGGGAAGATCGAGCAATCAGCCCCAGCATTTT,CASRGTPGGRSSNQPQHF
TRBV2,TRBD1,TRBJ1-1,.,TGTGCCAGCAGACAGAACAGGGGGCCGAACACTGAAGCTTTCTTT,CASRQNRGPNTEAFF
TRBV5-1,.,TRBJ1-1,.,TGCGCCAGCAGCTTGGACGGTATGAACACTGAAGCTTTCTTT,CASSLDGMNTEAFF
TRBV4-3,.,TRBJ1-2,.,TGCGCCAGCAGCCAAGATCTATTCAACTATGGCTACACCTTC,CASSQDLFNYGYTF
TRBV9,TRBD2,TRBJ2-1,.,TGTGCCAGCAGCGGTGGACTAGCGGAATACAATGAGCAGTTCTTC,CASSGGLAEYNEQFF